The 28 T cell receptor beta chains below come from one sample, sequenced in a study of blood T cells in healthy people across ages. Together with a sample-barcoded 5' primer, a J-beta primer mix was included in a second PCR lasting roughly 6 to 12 cycles. TCRdb independently ran MiXCR on the 5' RACE reads; one entry per CDR3 protein. In the table there are about 970,000 distinct CDR3 sequences, roughly half of which are singletons. Sequenced: blood. The origin of the receptors is an older woman in good health.

The sample holds a few counts of this clonotype. The CDR3 sequence is CASRDAGSLLLGDYGYTF. The CDR3 bases are TGTGCCAGCAGGGATGCGGGATCCCTTCTTTTGGGGGACTATGGCTACACCTTC. V gene TRBV5-6 combines with J gene TRBJ1-2, with D tentatively TRBD1 (5 bases). Per the germline V gene, CDR1 is SGHDT and CDR2 is YYEEEE. V was trimmed by 5 bases and J by 3 bases, leaving 26 bases between them. This CDR3 contains 18 residues.

This clonotype was counted many times. The chain is built from TRBV9 and TRBJ2-1, with 11 bases matching TRBD2. The V gene's germline CDR1 is SGDLS and CDR2 YYNGEE. The CDR3 has 14 residues. Trimming at V came to 3 bases and at J to 10 bases, leaving 6 bases not matched to a gene. CDR3 coding DNA: TGTGCCAGCAGCGCCCGACTAGCGGGAAAAGAGCAGTTCTTC. Its translation: CASSARLAGKEQFF.

The chain uses TRBV7-2 and TRBJ2-4; TRBD2 agrees at 7 bases. This CDR3 has 18 residues. Unmatched junction bases numbered 19, after V lost 3 bases and J lost 8 bases. From germline, CDR1 is SGHTA and CDR2 FQGNSA. CDR3 in DNA: TGTGCCAGCAGCTTCTACCGAAGTTCTAGCGGCGTGGGGGACATTCAGTACTTC. It translates to CASSFYRSSSGVGDIQYF.

This clonotype was detected a few times. The chain joins TRBV27 to TRBJ2-1, with 9 bases matching TRBD2. V shed 1 base, J shed 10 bases, and the junction held 11 bases outside the gene matches. CDR3 length: 16 residues. CDR1 is MNHEY and CDR2 is SMNVEV in the germline V gene (reference sequence). The CDR3 region has the DNA TGTGCCAGCAGTTTATTGGTGGGGGCTAGCGGGACAGAGCAGTTCTTC. This encodes CASSLLVGASGTEQFF.

The table lists this clonotype with many counts. This may come from a read error, since a much larger clone is one base off. The chain recombines TRBV11-2 with TRBJ2-5; D may be TRBD1 (6 bases). Germline CDR1 SGHAT, CDR2 FQNNGV. V was trimmed by 0 bases and J by 1 base, leaving 9 bases between them. The CDR3 spans 15 residues. Written as DNA, the CDR3 is TGTGCCAGCAGCTTAGATGGGGGCCCCCAAGAGACCCAGTACTTC. Protein: CASSLDGGPQETQYF.

This clonotype was detected only a few times. V is TRBV11-2 and J is TRBJ2-5, with 7 bases aligning to TRBD1. With 5 bases clipped from V and 3 bases from J, the junction kept 9 bases outside the gene matches. CDR1 and CDR2 from the germline V gene are SGHAT and FQNNGV. The CDR3 contains 15 residues. For the CDR3, the DNA is TGTGCCAGCAGCGTAGGGGGCGCAGTAGAAGAGACCCAGTACTTC. Encoded protein: CASSVGGAVEETQYF.

V and J are TRBV4-1 and TRBJ1-5; D perhaps matches TRBD1 (5 bases). Looked up from germline, CDR1 is MGHRA and CDR2 is YSYEKL. CDR3 length: 16 amino acids. Trimming took 2 bases from V and 11 from J, leaving 22 bases between them. CDR3 in DNA: TGCGCCAGCAGCCAATCGTCGGGGCAGCGGTCTGTAGCCCAGCATTTT. Its translation is CASSQSSGQRSVAQHF.

The V gene is TRBV14, the J gene TRBJ2-4, with 12 bases fitting TRBD2. The J call could be wrong; TRBJ2-5 is a better fit for the DNA end. CDR1 SGHDN and CDR2 FVKESK come from the germline V gene. The CDR3 extends over 15 amino acids. CDR3 region: CASSRGLAGSETQYF. The CDR3 nucleotides are TGTGCCAGCAGCCGCGGACTAGCGGGATCAGAGACCCAGTACTTC.

V and J are TRBV2 and TRBJ2-7; TRBD1 matches at 9 bases. This CDR3 contains 15 residues. Trimming took 6 bases from V and 5 from J; bases not matched to a gene: 11. The germline V gene has CDR1 SNHLY and CDR2 FYNNEI. CDR3 region: CASRAIKDRGNEQYF. In DNA form, the CDR3 reads TGTGCCAGCAGGGCGATTAAAGACAGGGGGAACGAGCAGTACTTC.

V is TRBV2 and J is TRBJ2-4; 7 nucleotides match TRBD1. The V gene end was trimmed by 4 bases and the J gene end by 12 bases; junction bases not matched to a gene: 12. This CDR3 is built from 14 residues. Germline values: CDR1 SNHLY, CDR2 FYNNEI. CDR3 sequence: CASSGTPDRRNQYF. The CDR3 DNA reads as TGTGCCAGCAGTGGAACGCCGGACAGGAGAAATCAGTACTTC. The entire variable domain, with the rest obtained from reference TRBV2 and TRBJ2-4, is as follows: EPEVTQTPSHQVTQMGQEVILRCVPISNHLYFYWYRQILGQKVEFLVSFYNNEISEKSEIFDDQFSVERPDGSNFTLKIRSTKLEDSAMYFCASSGTPDRRNQYFGAGTRLSVL.

This clonotype was seen at least ten times. V and J are TRBV29-1 and TRBJ2-3; unclear D gene. Germline V gives CDR1 SQVTM, CDR2 ANQGSEA. V was cut by 4 bases and J by 2 bases, with 13 bases left in between. CDR3 size: 14 residues. The CDR3 reads CSVGRAVNTDTQYF. The CDR3 DNA reads as TGCAGCGTTGGACGCGCCGTTAACACAGATACGCAGTATTTT.

In this sample, this clonotype turned up a few times. V and J are TRBV20-1 and TRBJ2-7; 9 bases match TRBD1. CDR1 is DFQATT and CDR2 is SNEGSKA in the germline V gene (reference sequence). The V gene end was trimmed by 4 bases and the J gene end by 0 bases; junction bases not matched to a gene: 10. The CDR3 length is 16 residues. This chain's CDR3 is CSAIDRGEASSYEQYF. As DNA, the CDR3 is TGCAGTGCTATAGACAGGGGGGAGGCCAGCTCCTACGAGCAGTACTTC.

The rearrangement uses TRBV4-1 and TRBJ1-5, with D hard to call. The CDR3 consists of 15 residues. With 1 base removed from V and 2 bases from J, the gap between germline ends came to 9 bases. Germline CDR1 MGHRA, CDR2 YSYEKL. CDR3 DNA sequence: TGCGCCAGCAGCCAAGGGGTAGGAGGCAATCAGCCCCAGCATTTT. This sequence encodes CASSQGVGGNQPQHF.

This clonotype showed up just a few times. The chain combines TRBV28 with TRBJ1-1, with a weak D call TRBD1 (5 bases). The CDR3 covers 14 residues. Trimming pared 8 bases from V and 4 bases from J, leaving 17 bases between. The V gene's germline CDR1 is MDHEN and CDR2 SYDVKM. The CDR3 region has the DNA TGTGCCAGCTTTCCGGGACGGCTGAGCACTGAAGCTTTCTTT. This gives the protein CASFPGRLSTEAFF.

The CDR3 DNA reads as TGTGCCAGCAGCTTAGGGGAAGAGACCAATGGCTACACCTTC. Translated, it gives CASSLGEETNGYTF. The V gene is TRBV7-9, the J gene TRBJ1-2; D is undetermined. The germline V and J ends were trimmed by 1 base and 6 bases, with 12 bases remaining between them. This CDR3 spans 14 amino acids. Germline V gene sequence: CDR1 SEHNR, CDR2 FQNEAQ (reference sequence).

This clonotype has just a few counts. The chain employs TRBV6-5 and TRBJ2-5; 10 positions agree with TRBD2. V lost 6 bases and J lost 12; bases outside the gene matches: 16. Germline loops: CDR1 MNHEY, CDR2 SVGAGI. The length of the CDR3 is 15 residues. CDR3 in amino acids: CASRIRAGGPGNEYF. CDR3 sequence (DNA): TGTGCCAGCAGGATCAGAGCGGGAGGGCCTGGTAATGAGTACTTC.

This chain joins TRBV27 and TRBJ1-5; 7 positions agree with TRBD1. Germline V gene sequence: CDR1 MNHEY, CDR2 SMNVEV (reference sequence). With 5 bases clipped from V and 4 bases from J, the junction kept 5 bases outside the gene matches. The CDR3 totals 14 residues. The CDR3 region has the DNA TGTGCCAGCAGTCGACAGGGAAATAATCAGCCCCAGCATTTT. This encodes CASSRQGNNQPQHF.

J is TRBJ2-5 and V is TRBV7-2; a possible D gene is TRBD1 (7 bases). The CDR3 totals 15 residues. V lost 2 bases to trimming and J lost 5 bases, with 15 bases between them. Germline lookup yields CDR1 SGHTA and CDR2 FQGNSA. The CDR3 spells CASSLLRTGGETQYF. The CDR3 nucleotides read TGTGCCAGCAGCTTACTCCGGACAGGAGGGGAGACCCAGTACTTC.

With respect to this clonotype: A junction end diverges from the germline sequence, so it may reflect a read error. The CDR3 region is CASSPSGNTRYF. CDR3 nucleotide sequence: TGTGCCAGCAGCCCTAGCGGGAATACGCGGTATTTT. The chain is built from TRBV7-2 and TRBJ2-3; 9 positions match TRBD2. Germline CDR1 is SGHTA and CDR2 is FQGNSA. This CDR3 spans 12 amino acids.

At least ten counts were recorded for this clonotype. V gene TRBV29-1 combines with J gene TRBJ2-7; no clear D gene. Germline-derived CDR1 and CDR2 are SQVTM and ANQGSEA. The CDR3 has 15 amino acids. V was cut by 2 bases and J by 0 bases, with 14 bases left in between. CDR3 amino acids: CSVESPLSGSYEQYF. The CDR3 bases are TGCAGCGTTGAAAGTCCCCTCAGTGGCTCCTACGAGCAGTACTTC.

This clonotype was observed once. The chain combines TRBV20-1 with TRBJ2-5, with D unclear. CDR1 and CDR2 from the germline V gene are DFQATT and SNEGSKA (reference sequence). The CDR3 consists of 12 residues. V gave up 5 bases and J gave up 4 bases, with 11 bases separating them. The CDR3 here is CSAETYGETQYF. In DNA form, the CDR3 reads TGCAGTGCTGAGACCTATGGAGAGACCCAGTACTTC.

This chain connects TRBV20-1 to TRBJ2-7; possibly TRBD2 for D (6 bases). The J call could be wrong; TRBJ2-5 is a better fit for the DNA end. Germline CDR1 and CDR2: DFQATT and SNEGSKA (reference sequence). The CDR3 consists of 17 residues. CDR3 protein: CSARDPPPRGSGETQYF. The CDR3 nucleotides read TGCAGTGCTAGAGATCCACCTCCCCGGGGGTCGGGGGAGACCCAGTACTTC.

The rearrangement uses TRBV6-6 and TRBJ1-1; unclear D gene. The CDR3 length is 13 residues. Trimming removed 7 bases from V and 3 bases from J, with 12 bases in between. The germline CDR1 and CDR2 sequences are MNHNY and SVGAGI (reference sequence). In DNA, the CDR3 is TGTGCCAGCAAGAAACTTGGGGACACTGAAGCTTTCTTT. It yields the protein CASKKLGDTEAFF.

The J gene is TRBJ2-1, the V gene TRBV6-6; no definite D call. The assigned J gene may be wrong: the sequence end matches TRBJ2-7 better. Germline V gives CDR1 MNHNY, CDR2 SVGAGI (reference sequence). The CDR3 has 12 residues. The CDR3 reads CASSYSDHEQYF. For the CDR3, the DNA is TGTGCCAGCAGTTACTCAGACCACGAGCAGTACTTC.

The V gene is TRBV12-3 or TRBV12-4, the J gene TRBJ2-1; possible D gene TRBD2, 6 bases. V lost 8 bases to trimming and J lost 6 bases, with 23 bases between them. This CDR3 is 16 amino acids long. CDR3 coding DNA: TGTGCCAGCGGGACTCCCGGGGTCCGGAGGACCAATGAGCAGTTCTTC. Encoded protein: CASGTPGVRRTNEQFF.

This chain joins TRBV7-9 and TRBJ1-1; D is uncertain. The CDR3 loop spans 15 amino acids. Trimming removed 2 bases at V and 3 bases at J, with 13 bases between. Germline V gene lookup returns CDR1 SEHNR and CDR2 FQNEAQ (reference sequence). The chain's CDR3 is CASSLSSALDTEAFF. The CDR3 DNA is TGTGCCAGCAGCTTAAGCTCAGCCCTAGACACTGAAGCTTTCTTT. The whole variable domain, filled in from reference TRBV7-9 and TRBJ1-1, reads DTGVSQNPRHKITKRGQNVTFRCDPISEHNRLYWYRQTLGQGPEFLTYFQNEAQLEKSRLLSDRFSAERPKGSFSTLEIQRTEQGDSAMYLCASSLSSALDTEAFFGQGTRLTVV.

V and J are TRBV9 and TRBJ2-7; D might be TRBD2 (7 bases). TRBJ2-5 explains the end of the DNA better; the J call may be wrong. CDR3 size: 15 residues. Germline lookup yields CDR1 SGDLS and CDR2 YYNGEE. Here the CDR3 reads CASSPTRTRGETQYF. The CDR3 region has the DNA TGTGCCAGCAGCCCAACCAGGACTAGGGGGGAGACCCAGTACTTC.

The rearrangement links TRBV20-1 to TRBJ2-1; D possibly matches TRBD1 or TRBD2 (5 bases each). The J call is doubtful: the DNA matches TRBJ2-7 better. This CDR3 contains 13 residues. Germline CDR1 reads DFQATT; CDR2 reads SNEGSKA (reference sequence). CDR3 DNA sequence: TGCAGTGCTAGTTTGGGGGATCCGCACGAGCAGTACTTC. The encoded protein is CSASLGDPHEQYF.